This T cell receptor beta chain was profiled in a study of graft-versus-host responses after intestinal transplantation. Study context: All of the recipients had induction that used anti-thymocyte globulin, then tacrolimus and steroids for about 3 years.

Sequencing was performed with immunoSEQ multiplex PCR; in TCRdb, only in-frame clones are kept and a portion is missing. Of roughly 90,000 clones listed, approximately 89% are singletons. Study outcomes and limitations: GvH clones surfaced in recipient marrow, some emerging earlier in ileum or blood.

Of note for this clone: Its specificity is not known.

The source material was unstimulated CD4+ T cells sorted from spleen or lymph node cells, sampled before transplant. The receptor was derived from a human donor who was the organ donor for an intestinal transplant.

The CDR3 coding sequence is TGTGCCAGCAGTACCCTACCGGGACAGGGGTCCACTGAAGCTTTCTTT. This encodes CASSTLPGQGSTEAFF. The chain links TRBV27 to TRBJ1-1; 10 positions match TRBD1. The CDR3 totals 16 residues. CDR1 and CDR2 (germline): MNHEY, SMNVEV (reference sequence). V dropped 5 bases and J dropped 4; count of bases not matched to a gene: 10.